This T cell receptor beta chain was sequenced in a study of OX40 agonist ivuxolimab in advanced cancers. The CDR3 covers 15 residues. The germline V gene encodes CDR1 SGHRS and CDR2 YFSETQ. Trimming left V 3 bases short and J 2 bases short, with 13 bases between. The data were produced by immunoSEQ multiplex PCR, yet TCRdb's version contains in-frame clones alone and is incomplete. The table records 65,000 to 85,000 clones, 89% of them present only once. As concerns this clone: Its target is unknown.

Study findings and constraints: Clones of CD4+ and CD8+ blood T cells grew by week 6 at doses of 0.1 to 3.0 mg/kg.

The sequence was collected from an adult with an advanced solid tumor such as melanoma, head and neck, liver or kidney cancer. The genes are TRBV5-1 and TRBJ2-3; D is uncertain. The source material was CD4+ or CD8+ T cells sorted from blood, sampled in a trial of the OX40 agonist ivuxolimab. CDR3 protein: CASSWYRVSTDTQYF. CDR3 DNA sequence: TGCGCCAGCAGCTGGTACCGGGTGTCCACAGATACGCAGTATTTT.